The 8 T cell receptor beta chains listed next were all sequenced from one sample in a study of control samples from healthy donors and cancer patients. The protocol was immunoSEQ multiplex PCR, while the TCRdb copy is restricted to in-frame clones and leaves out a portion. In the table there are approximately 100,000 clones, around 84% of which are singletons. Sequencing input: PBMCs. Receptors were obtained from a man between 65 and 80 years old with lung cancer.

The V and J genes are TRBV24-1 and TRBJ2-1; 7 bases are shared with TRBD1. The V gene end was trimmed by 3 bases and the J gene end by 0 bases; junction bases not matched to a gene: 16. CDR1 and CDR2 (germline): KGHDR, SFDVKD. The CDR3 is 20 residues long. CDR3 in DNA: TGTGCCACCAGTGATCCACAGGGGATACGTCCAGGGTTCTCCTACAATGAGCAGTTCTTC. Amino acid sequence: CATSDPQGIRPGFSYNEQFF.

This clone was counted once. The chain uses TRBV5-1 and TRBJ2-2, with 10 bases matching TRBD2. The CDR3 runs to 17 residues. Trimming took 2 bases from V and 8 from J; bases not matched to a gene: 12. Germline CDR1 is SGHRS and CDR2 is YFSETQ. The CDR3 sequence is CASSLPPLAGNRGELFF. The DNA for the CDR3 is TGCGCCAGCAGCTTACCCCCACTAGCGGGAAACCGGGGGGAGCTGTTTTTT. Variable domain in full (rest from reference TRBV5-1 and TRBJ2-2): KAGVTQTPRYLIKTRGQQVTLSCSPISGHRSVSWYQQTPGQGLQFLFEYFSETQRNKGNFPGRFSGRQFSNSRSEMNVSTLELGDSALYLCASSLPPLAGNRGELFFGEGSRLTVL.

This clone was recorded only once. The chain combines TRBV6-2 or TRBV6-3 with TRBJ2-3; 9 bases align to TRBD1. Germline trimming cut 5 bases from V and 1 base from J; bases unmatched to any gene: 13. Germline CDR1 and CDR2: MNHEY and SVGEGT. CDR3 length: 18 amino acids. The CDR3 nucleotides are TGTGCCAGCAGTCGGGGACAGGGAAGGTTTTTTGGCACAGATACGCAGTATTTT. Translating it yields CASSRGQGRFFGTDTQYF.

Note on this clone: A junction end diverges from the germline sequence, so it may reflect a read error. The V and J genes are TRBV7-3 and TRBJ1-2, with 8 bases aligning to TRBD1. Per the germline V gene, CDR1 is SGHTA and CDR2 is FQGTGA. CDR3 size: 13 residues. The CDR3: CASSQDGALGQVF. In nucleotides, the CDR3 is TGTGCCAGCAGCCAAGACGGGGCCCTGGGACAGGTCTTC.

V gene TRBV18 combines with J gene TRBJ2-2, with 8 nucleotides matching TRBD1. This CDR3 is 16 amino acids long. V was clipped by 5 bases and J by 1 base; unmatched bases: 6. The germline gives CDR1 KGHSH, CDR2 LQKENI. This chain's CDR3 is CASSGLDRGNTGELFF. CDR3 coding DNA: TGTGCCAGCTCAGGCCTCGACAGGGGGAACACCGGGGAGCTGTTTTTT.

The gene calls are TRBV14 and TRBJ2-5, with 8 positions matching TRBD1. With V trimmed by 4 bases and J by 5 bases, 6 bases remained unmatched. The CDR3 is 14 amino acids. Germline CDR1 SGHDN, CDR2 FVKESK. The CDR3 is CASSRDRLVETQYF. Written as DNA, the CDR3 is TGTGCCAGCAGCCGGGACAGGTTGGTGGAGACCCAGTACTTC.

A few counts support this clone. The V gene is TRBV7-9, the J gene TRBJ1-2; no clear D. With 3 bases removed from V and 0 bases from J, the gap between germline ends came to 8 bases. The CDR3 has 14 residues. Germline CDR1 reads SEHNR; CDR2 reads FQNEAQ (reference sequence). The CDR3 protein is CASSLSVTNYGYTF. The CDR3 DNA follows: TGTGCCAGCAGCTTGTCAGTTACTAACTATGGCTACACCTTC.

The gene calls are TRBV5-6 and TRBJ1-1; D not certain. The CDR3 spans 14 residues. Germline-derived CDR1 and CDR2 are SGHDT and YYEEEE. Trimming removed 1 base from V and 6 bases from J, with 13 bases in between. DNA of the CDR3: TGTGCCAGCAGCTTGCCTGTGAAATCCGCTGAAGCTTTCTTT. Amino acids: CASSLPVKSAEAFF. Supplemented by reference TRBV5-6 and TRBJ1-1, the full variable domain reads DAGVTQSPTHLIKTRGQQVTLRCSPKSGHDTVSWYQQALGQGPQFIFQYYEEEERQRGNFPDRFSGHQFPNYSSELNVNALLLGDSALYLCASSLPVKSAEAFFGQGTRLTVV.